The 32 T cell receptor beta chains presented below share a single source sample, sequenced in a study of cytomegalovirus exposure and HLA in healthy donors. Sequencing used immunoSEQ multiplex PCR; TCRdb keeps in-frame clones, though not all of them. This sample has 100,000 to 150,000 clones, with roughly 89% found just once. The sample comprised PBMCs. The receptors here all came from a young woman in good health and CMV-seronegative.

This clone was seen a single time. The chain employs TRBV19 and TRBJ2-7, with TRBD2 identical over 8 bases. The germline CDR1 and CDR2 sequences are LNHDA and SQIVND (reference sequence). This CDR3 has 15 amino acids. V dropped 3 bases and J dropped 3; count of bases not matched to a gene: 7. CDR3 DNA sequence: TGTGCCAGTAGTATTTCCAGCGGGGGTGTCTACGAGCAGTACTTC. Translation gives CASSISSGGVYEQYF.

The rearrangement uses TRBV7-9 and TRBJ2-7; the D gene is possibly TRBD2 (6 bases). The CDR3 is 12 amino acids. Trimming stripped 9 bases from V and 4 bases from J, with 13 bases between. Germline V gene data show CDR1 as SEHNR and CDR2 as FQNEAQ (reference sequence). CDR3 in DNA: TGTGCCAGTAGGGAGGACGTGTACGAGCAGTACTTC. Encoded protein: CASREDVYEQYF.

The chain combines TRBV10-2 with TRBJ2-3, with TRBD1 identical over 7 bases. CDR3 size: 16 residues. CDR1 WSHSY and CDR2 SAAADI come from the germline V gene. Trimming took 4 bases from V and 5 from J; bases not matched to a gene: 12. The CDR3 sequence is CASSGQQGKPKDTQYF. The CDR3 DNA follows: TGCGCCAGCAGTGGGCAACAGGGGAAACCAAAAGATACGCAGTATTTT.

V gene TRBV5-4 combines with J gene TRBJ1-1, with TRBD1 matching over 8 bases. The CDR3 is 16 amino acids. V lost 4 bases, J lost 1 base, and 9 bases stayed unmatched. Germline V gene sequence: CDR1 SGHNT, CDR2 YYREEE (reference sequence). CDR3 loop: CASSEPRTGKNTEAFF. Here the CDR3 DNA reads TGTGCCAGCAGCGAACCAAGGACAGGGAAGAACACTGAAGCTTTCTTT.

This rearrangement joins TRBV6-5 to TRBJ2-7, with 7 bases aligning to TRBD1. CDR1 is MNHEY, CDR2 SVGAGI, per germline. The V segment lost 6 bases and the J segment 2 bases; nucleotides outside the gene matches: 4. This CDR3 contains 13 residues. The CDR3 protein is CASRGTATYEQYF. The CDR3 nucleotides are TGTGCCAGCAGGGGGACAGCCACCTACGAGCAGTACTTC.

The chain combines TRBV5-5 with TRBJ1-1; D is undetermined. The CDR3 runs to 17 residues. V was shortened by 0 bases and J by 6 bases, with 21 bases between the two germline ends. The V gene's germline CDR1 is SGHKS and CDR2 YYEKEE (reference sequence). In nucleotides, the CDR3 is TGTGCCAGCAGCTTGGGGGCTCCATACGGAATGGGCGCTGAAGCTTTCTTT. It yields the protein CASSLGAPYGMGAEAFF.

The J gene is TRBJ2-7, the V gene TRBV18, with 10 positions matching TRBD1. Germline loops: CDR1 KGHSH, CDR2 LQKENI. The J segment lost 5 bases and the V segment lost 3 bases, leaving 4 bases of the junction unmatched. The CDR3 loop spans 14 amino acids. The CDR3 here is CASSPGQGFHEQYF. Here the CDR3 DNA reads TGTGCCAGCTCACCGGGACAGGGGTTTCACGAGCAGTACTTC.

The chain couples TRBV7-2 to TRBJ1-2; 8 bases agree with TRBD1. V dropped 5 bases and J dropped 0; count of bases not matched to a gene: 11. CDR1 SGHTA and CDR2 FQGNSA come from the germline V gene. The CDR3 spans 17 residues. The CDR3 spells CASSPQTGAVANYGYTF. The CDR3 nucleotides read TGTGCCAGCAGCCCCCAGACAGGGGCGGTCGCTAACTATGGCTACACCTTC.

Note on this clone: Other DNA sequences in the sample encode the same CDR3. The J gene is TRBJ2-3, the V gene TRBV5-8, with TRBD1 matching over 10 bases. Per germline, CDR1 SGHTS and CDR2 YDEGEE. This CDR3 spans 14 amino acids. Trimming at V came to 3 bases and at J to 3 bases, leaving 1 base not matched to a gene. CDR3 sequence: CASSWDRGTDTQYF. The CDR3 DNA follows: TGTGCCAGCAGCTGGGACAGGGGAACAGATACGCAGTATTTT.

This rearrangement joins TRBV11-2 to TRBJ2-2, with 8 bases matching TRBD1. CDR1 SGHAT and CDR2 FQNNGV come from the germline V gene. The junction had 7 bases not matched to a gene; V was cut back by 5 bases and J by 5 bases. The CDR3 extends over 15 amino acids. As DNA, the CDR3 is TGTGCCAGCAGCATTACAGGGGGTATTACCGGGGAGCTGTTTTTT. As protein: CASSITGGITGELFF.

The rearrangement joins TRBV10-3 to TRBJ1-4; TRBD1 agrees at 7 bases. The ends lost 4 bases at V and 8 bases at J; junction bases unmatched: 10. This CDR3 has 15 residues. Germline CDR1 reads ENHRY; CDR2 reads SYGVKD. The CDR3 nucleotides are TGTGCCATCAGTGGGGGACAGACTACTCAAGAAAAACTGTTTTTT. Amino acid sequence: CAISGGQTTQEKLFF.

CDR3 nucleotides: TGCGCCAGCAGCCAAGACAGGGCCCACGAGCAGTACTTC. Translation gives CASSQDRAHEQYF. The chain is built from TRBV4-1 and TRBJ2-7, with D possibly TRBD1 on 5 matching bases. CDR3 size: 13 residues. Germline CDR1 MGHRA, CDR2 YSYEKL. Trimming pared 0 bases from V and 5 bases from J, leaving 8 bases between.

V usage is TRBV2 and J usage is TRBJ2-1, with D uncertain. Germline-derived CDR1 and CDR2 are SNHLY and FYNNEI. V was trimmed by 5 bases and J by 6 bases, leaving 5 bases between them. This CDR3 contains 11 residues. In nucleotides, the CDR3 is TGTGCCAGCAGTTACAGCAATGAGCAGTTCTTC. It encodes CASSYSNEQFF.

The chain links TRBV6-5 to TRBJ2-1, with 7 bases lining up with TRBD2. Trimming removed 5 bases from V and 1 base from J; junction bases left unmatched: 2. This CDR3 spans 14 amino acids. Looked up from germline, CDR1 is MNHEY and CDR2 is SVGAGI. This CDR3 reads CASSASGSYNEQFF. The CDR3 nucleotides read TGTGCCAGCAGTGCTAGCGGATCCTACAATGAGCAGTTCTTC.

The V gene is TRBV15, the J gene TRBJ2-5, with D possibly matching TRBD1 (6 bases). This CDR3 has 15 amino acids. The germline V and J ends were trimmed by 1 base and 2 bases, with 11 bases remaining between them. The germline gives CDR1 LNHNV, CDR2 YYDKDF (reference sequence). The chain's CDR3 is CATSRGGGSQETQYF. The CDR3 DNA is TGTGCCACCAGCAGAGGTGGGGGCTCACAAGAGACCCAGTACTTC.

The gene calls are TRBV7-9 and TRBJ1-6, with TRBD1 as a possible D gene (6 bases). Germline V lookup: CDR1 SEHNR, CDR2 FQNEAQ (reference sequence). This CDR3 contains 15 residues. Trimming cost V 1 base and J 10 bases, with 14 bases left between them. The CDR3: CASSLVGGAQSPLHF. CDR3 DNA sequence: TGTGCCAGCAGCTTAGTCGGGGGGGCTCAATCACCCCTCCACTTT.

The chain uses TRBV5-4 and TRBJ2-3; D gene uncertain. CDR1 and CDR2 from the germline V gene are SGHNT and YYREEE (reference sequence). This CDR3 has 13 residues. Trimming cost V 1 base and J 2 bases, with 5 bases left between them. The CDR3 DNA is TGTGCCAGCAGCTTGATAAACACAGATACGCAGTATTTT. This codes for CASSLINTDTQYF.

The V gene is TRBV2, the J gene TRBJ2-7, with D tentatively TRBD2 (7 bases). Trimming pared 4 bases from V and 0 bases from J, leaving 13 bases between. The V gene's germline CDR1 is SNHLY and CDR2 FYNNEI. There are 15 residues in the CDR3. The CDR3 region has the DNA TGTGCCAGCAGTGCTGGCGGGGGCCTCTCCTACGAGCAGTACTTC. Translated: CASSAGGGLSYEQYF.

This clone was counted between two and nine times. The gene calls are TRBV5-6 and TRBJ1-2; maybe TRBD1 (6 bases). V was trimmed by 0 bases and J by 2 bases, leaving 8 bases between them. This CDR3 spans 14 amino acids. Germline-derived CDR1 and CDR2 are SGHDT and YYEEEE. The CDR3 DNA follows: TGTGCCAGCAGCTTGGACAGGGAAAACTATGGCTACACCTTC. It codes for CASSLDRENYGYTF.

The rearrangement uses TRBV2 and TRBJ1-4; D is unresolved. Trimming pared 5 bases from V and 10 bases from J, leaving 8 bases between. Germline V lookup: CDR1 SNHLY, CDR2 FYNNEI. The CDR3 covers 11 residues. The CDR3: CASSRERKLFF. The DNA for the CDR3 is TGTGCCAGCAGTCGAGAAAGAAAACTGTTTTTT.

The chain recombines TRBV5-1 with TRBJ1-6, with D maybe TRBD1 (6 bases). Germline values: CDR1 SGHRS, CDR2 YFSETQ. Deletions cut 2 bases from V and 5 bases from J, with 8 bases between. The CDR3 runs to 14 residues. The chain's CDR3 is CASSLGQNNSPLHF. The CDR3 DNA reads as TGCGCCAGCAGCTTAGGACAGAATAATTCACCCCTCCACTTT.

The V and J genes are TRBV7-9 and TRBJ2-1; 15 bases map to TRBD2. V gave up 8 bases and J gave up 7 bases; unmatched junction bases: 6. The germline V gene encodes CDR1 SEHNR and CDR2 FQNEAQ (reference sequence). The CDR3 contains 15 residues. The CDR3 coding sequence is TGTGCCAGCGTCGAGGGACTAGCGGGGGGTAATGAGCAGTTCTTC. Translating gives CASVEGLAGGNEQFF.

The chain links TRBV4-1 to TRBJ2-1; 10 nucleotides match TRBD1. Germline CDR1 reads MGHRA; CDR2 reads YSYEKL. After removal of 3 bases from V and 3 bases from J, the junction contained 2 bases not matched to a gene. The CDR3 covers 15 residues. CDR3 nucleotides: TGCGCCAGCAGCCAGGACAGGGGGTTCTACAATGAGCAGTTCTTC. It specifies CASSQDRGFYNEQFF.

CDR3 sequence (DNA): TGTGCCACCAGCAGAGGCTCAGTTGGCTACACCTTC. Translation: CATSRGSVGYTF. V and J are TRBV15 and TRBJ1-2; no firm D call. CDR1 is LNHNV, CDR2 YYDKDF, per germline (reference sequence). V lost 1 base and J lost 7, with 7 bases in between. This CDR3 contains 12 residues.

This sequence joins TRBV2 and TRBJ1-5; no clear D. In germline, CDR1 is SNHLY, CDR2 FYNNEI. The ends were cut back, 8 bases at V and 2 bases at J, with 13 bases in the middle. This CDR3 comprises 14 residues. The chain's CDR3 is CASAPLGGNQPQHF. In DNA form, the CDR3 reads TGTGCCAGCGCCCCCCTGGGAGGCAATCAGCCCCAGCATTTT.

The V and J genes are TRBV9 and TRBJ2-3; D might be TRBD1 (6 bases). Trimming left V 4 bases short and J 2 bases short, with 14 bases between. CDR1 and CDR2 (germline): SGDLS, YYNGEE. This CDR3 comprises 15 residues. The CDR3 DNA sequence: TGTGCCAGCAGCTCAGACAGGCGAGACACAGATACGCAGTATTTT. As protein: CASSSDRRDTDTQYF. Full variable domain (rest looked up from reference TRBV9 and TRBJ2-3): DSGVTQTPKHLITATGQRVTLRCSPRSGDLSVYWYQQSLDQGLQFLIQYYNGEERAKGNILERFSAQQFPDLHSELNLSSLELGDSALYFCASSSDRRDTDTQYFGPGTRLTVL.

This clone has just one count. The J gene is TRBJ1-5, the V gene TRBV6-1; perhaps TRBD1 as D (5 bases). This CDR3 spans 13 amino acids. V lost 6 bases to trimming and J lost 3 bases, with 9 bases between them. The V gene's germline CDR1 is MNHNS and CDR2 SASEGT. The CDR3, as DNA: TGTGCCAGCAGGGCAGGGTACAATCAGCCCCAGCATTTT. Protein sequence: CASRAGYNQPQHF.

This clone has ten or more counts. V usage is TRBV5-1 and J usage is TRBJ1-2; 8 positions match TRBD1. Germline V CDR1 and CDR2: SGHRS, YFSETQ. Trimming cost V 2 bases and J 4 bases; bases outside gene matches: 1. This CDR3 has 13 amino acids. The chain's CDR3 is CASSFGTGYGYTF. As DNA, the CDR3 is TGCGCCAGCAGCTTCGGGACAGGCTATGGCTACACCTTC.

The chain couples TRBV5-4 to TRBJ2-3, with 8 bases fitting TRBD1. The trim removed 3 bases at V and 2 bases at J, leaving 8 bases unmatched. The CDR3 sequence is 16 residues long. Germline CDR1 reads SGHNT; CDR2 reads YYREEE (reference sequence). The CDR3 bases are TGTGCCAGCAGCTCGACCCGGGACAGGATCACAGATACGCAGTATTTT. This sequence encodes CASSSTRDRITDTQYF.

The chain employs TRBV7-2 and TRBJ2-1, with unresolved D. Looked up from germline, CDR1 is SGHTA and CDR2 is FQGNSA. The V end lost 5 bases, the J end lost 0 bases, and 14 bases lay between the germline ends. This CDR3 has 16 amino acids. The CDR3 protein is CASSPIAGLSYNEQFF. The CDR3 bases are TGTGCCAGCAGCCCCATTGCAGGTCTCTCCTACAATGAGCAGTTCTTC.

This clone was counted once. This sequence joins TRBV7-2 and TRBJ1-1; D unresolved. Germline values: CDR1 SGHTA, CDR2 FQGNSA. This CDR3 spans 13 amino acids. Trimming took 2 bases from V and 5 from J, leaving 9 bases between them. CDR3 sequence reads: CASSLQRETEAFF. CDR3 sequence (DNA): TGTGCCAGCAGCTTACAACGGGAGACTGAAGCTTTCTTT.

The chain links TRBV2 to TRBJ1-4, with 7 bases lining up with TRBD1. This CDR3 contains 12 residues. V shed 8 bases and J 6 bases; nucleotides not matched to a gene: 3. From germline, CDR1 is SNHLY and CDR2 FYNNEI. The CDR3 protein is CASRTGYEKLFF. The DNA of the CDR3 is TGTGCCAGCCGGACAGGTTATGAAAAACTGTTTTTT.